This TCR beta chain was profiled in a study of control samples from healthy donors and cancer patients. The assay was immunoSEQ multiplex PCR, and TCRdb's table has in-frame clones only and misses some. The repertoire holds 100,000 to 150,000 clones, with 91% as singletons. The receptor's source is a woman under 30 in good health. The sample was blood.

CDR3 DNA: TGTGCCAGCAGTAGCGGTTCGTCCTACAATGAGCAGTTCTTC. Protein sequence: CASSSGSSYNEQFF. The V and J genes are TRBV2 and TRBJ2-1, with TRBD2 as a possible D gene (5 bases). Germline V gives CDR1 SNHLY, CDR2 FYNNEI. This CDR3 region has 14 residues. Trimming took 5 bases from V and 1 from J, leaving 9 bases between them.